This entry lists 18 T cell receptor beta chains sequenced from one sample in a study of T cells after yellow fever vaccination. A single record per CDR3 protein comes from TCRdb applying MiXCR to the 5' RACE reads. The table shows under 550,000 distinct CDR3 sequences, with 21% occurring only once. Material: PBMCs, obtained less than 25 days after the first yellow fever vaccination. The receptors stem from a man younger than 35 who received the YFV17D yellow fever vaccine.

The chain combines TRBV7-9 with TRBJ1-3; D unresolved. Germline V gene data show CDR1 as SEHNR and CDR2 as FQNEAQ (reference sequence). Trimming shortened V by 3 bases and J by 6 bases, and 6 bases separated the two germline ends. The CDR3 is 12 residues long. The CDR3 here is CASSFAENTIYF. Here the CDR3 DNA reads TGTGCCAGCAGCTTCGCCGAAAACACCATATATTTT.

V is TRBV7-6 and J is TRBJ2-2; 9 bases line up with TRBD1. There are 18 residues in the CDR3. J lost 2 bases, V lost 5 bases, and 12 bases had no gene match. Germline V gene sequence: CDR1 SGHVS, CDR2 FNYEAQ. CDR3 nucleotides: TGTGCCAGCAGCCTACACATCGGGGACAGGGCCAACACCGGGGAGCTGTTTTTT. It is translated as CASSLHIGDRANTGELFF. Looking up the rest from reference TRBV7-6 and TRBJ2-2 gives the full variable domain: GAGVSQSPRYKVTKRGQDVALRCDPISGHVSLYWYRQALGQGPEFLTYFNYEAQQDKSGLPNDRFSAERPEGSISTLTIQRTEQRDSAMYRCASSLHIGDRANTGELFFGEGSRLTVL.

This clonotype was detected only a few times. This chain uses TRBV6-1 with TRBJ2-5; D may be TRBD1 or TRBD2 (6 bases each). V was shortened by 3 bases and J by 2 bases, with 16 bases between the two germline ends. The germline V gene encodes CDR1 MNHNS and CDR2 SASEGT. This CDR3 has 16 residues. The CDR3 DNA sequence: TGTGCCAGCAGTGAGGGGCCCTGGGGGGCTCAAGAGACCCAGTACTTC. As protein: CASSEGPWGAQETQYF.

This clonotype occurred a few times. The chain has TRBV5-6 and TRBJ1-5, with 7 bases aligning to TRBD1. With 4 bases clipped from V and 13 bases from J, the junction kept 14 bases outside the gene matches. The V gene's germline CDR1 is SGHDT and CDR2 YYEEEE. The CDR3 is 14 residues long. CDR3 nucleotide sequence: TGTGCCAGCAGCCCTGCCGGGACAGACCTGCCGCAGCATTTT. Amino acid sequence: CASSPAGTDLPQHF.

A few counts support this clonotype. The rearrangement links TRBV7-9 to TRBJ2-6; D perhaps matches TRBD1 (5 bases). The CDR3 covers 17 residues. V lost 5 bases and J 0 bases, leaving 14 bases between the germline ends. The germline CDR1 and CDR2 sequences are SEHNR and FQNEAQ (reference sequence). The CDR3 region is CASSQGQGSSGANVLTF. In DNA, the CDR3 is TGTGCCAGCAGCCAAGGGCAGGGCAGCTCTGGGGCCAACGTCCTGACTTTC.

This clonotype occurred a few times. The rearrangement links TRBV12-3 or TRBV12-4 to TRBJ2-5, with D perhaps TRBD1 (5 bases). V lost 3 bases to trimming and J lost 5 bases, with 16 bases between them. This CDR3 contains 15 residues. In nucleotides, the CDR3 is TGTGCCAGCAGTTTCGCAGGGTGGAGAGCGGAGACCCAGTACTTC. It is translated as CASSFAGWRAETQYF.

The V call is TRBV7-8, the J call TRBJ2-3; D possibly matches TRBD1 or TRBD2 (6 bases each). The CDR3 contains 18 residues. V was trimmed by 7 bases and J by 1 base, leaving 24 bases between them. Germline V gene sequence: CDR1 SGHVS, CDR2 FQNEAQ. The DNA for the CDR3 is TGTGCCAGCAACCTCAGTCGGGGGCCAGCCTCTGGCACAGATACGCAGTATTTT. This sequence encodes CASNLSRGPASGTDTQYF.

This clonotype was counted a few times. This chain uses TRBV9 with TRBJ2-5; TRBD1 might be the D (6 bases). The CDR3 is 16 residues long. V shed 3 bases and J shed 5 bases, with 20 bases lying between them. Germline V gene lookup returns CDR1 SGDLS and CDR2 YYNGEE. CDR3 in amino acids: CASSGKTGTLGETQYF. The CDR3, as DNA: TGTGCCAGCAGCGGAAAGACAGGCACCTTAGGGGAGACCCAGTACTTC.

The chain links TRBV20-1 to TRBJ1-5; possibly TRBD1 for D (5 bases). V lost 2 bases and J 0 bases, leaving 11 bases between the germline ends. Germline lookup yields CDR1 DFQATT and CDR2 SNEGSKA (reference sequence). The CDR3 consists of 15 residues. As DNA, the CDR3 is TGCAGTGCTAGACGCAGGGTCGGTAGCAATCAGCCCCAGCATTTT. It yields the protein CSARRRVGSNQPQHF.

This sequence joins TRBV5-4 and TRBJ2-3; no clear D. Trimming took 3 bases from V and 4 from J, leaving 12 bases between them. The CDR3 has 14 amino acids. The germline CDR1 and CDR2 sequences are SGHNT and YYREEE (reference sequence). CDR3 coding DNA: TGTGCCAGCAGCTGGGCCGGGTTCCCAGATACGCAGTATTTT. Protein sequence: CASSWAGFPDTQYF.

The chain has TRBV5-4 and TRBJ1-2; 7 bases fit TRBD1. The CDR3 loop spans 13 amino acids. Germline CDR1 SGHNT, CDR2 YYREEE (reference sequence). V dropped 0 bases and J dropped 6; count of bases not matched to a gene: 2. As DNA, the CDR3 is TGTGCCAGCAGCTTGGTAGGGGGCAATGGCTACACCTTC. As protein: CASSLVGGNGYTF.

The J gene is TRBJ2-7, the V gene TRBV5-1, with unresolved D. Germline V CDR1 and CDR2: SGHRS, YFSETQ. V was trimmed by 0 bases and J by 3 bases, leaving 7 bases between them. CDR3 size: 13 residues. The CDR3 bases are TGCGCCAGCAGCTTGGCCACGGGCTACGAGCAGTACGTC. It encodes CASSLATGYEQYV.

This clonotype was seen only a few times. The V gene is TRBV20-1, the J gene TRBJ1-2; no reliable D call. This CDR3 has 11 residues. Per germline, CDR1 DFQATT and CDR2 SNEGSKA (reference sequence). V was shortened by 3 bases and J by 8 bases, with 10 bases between the two germline ends. CDR3 nucleotide sequence: TGCAGTGCTAGGACAATTAGGGGCTACACCTTC. Amino acids: CSARTIRGYTF.

V and J are TRBV11-2 and TRBJ1-1; 8 bases align to TRBD1. J gave up 2 bases and V 3 bases, and 5 bases lay outside the gene matches. This CDR3 is 15 amino acids long. Per germline, CDR1 SGHAT and CDR2 FQNNGV. The CDR3 spells CASSFAGQVNTEAFF. The CDR3 DNA reads as TGTGCCAGCAGCTTTGCGGGACAGGTAAACACTGAAGCTTTCTTT. The full variable domain, rest sourced from reference TRBV11-2 and TRBJ1-1, is EAGVAQSPRYKIIEKRQSVAFWCNPISGHATLYWYQQILGQGPKLLIQFQNNGVVDDSQLPKDRFSAERLKGVDSTLKIQPAKLEDSAVYLCASSFAGQVNTEAFFGQGTRLTVV.

This chain links TRBV14 with TRBJ2-1; tentatively, D is TRBD1 (5 bases). The CDR3 covers 16 residues. Looked up from germline, CDR1 is SGHDN and CDR2 is FVKESK. The ends were cut back, 2 bases at V and 9 bases at J, with 20 bases in the middle. CDR3 nucleotide sequence: TGTGCCAGCAGCCAACTGCAGGGATCTACTCCGGGTGAGCAGTTCTTC. It codes for CASSQLQGSTPGEQFF. Drawing the rest from reference TRBV14 and TRBJ2-1, the complete variable domain is EAGVTQFPSHSVIEKGQTVTLRCDPISGHDNLYWYRRVMGKEIKFLLHFVKESKQDESGMPNNRFLAERTGGTYSTLKVQPAELEDSGVYFCASSQLQGSTPGEQFFGPGTRLTVL.

This chain joins TRBV19 and TRBJ2-1; 9 nucleotides align to TRBD1. Germline V gene lookup returns CDR1 LNHDA and CDR2 SQIVND (reference sequence). This CDR3 comprises 16 residues. V shed 5 bases, J shed 8 bases, and the junction held 13 bases outside the gene matches. CDR3 sequence (DNA): TGTGCCAGTAGTGCCCGGGACAGGGAAGACTTTGATGAGCAGTTCTTC. This sequence encodes CASSARDREDFDEQFF.

The CDR3 nucleotides read TGTGCCAGCAGTTACACAAAGAAAGATTGGGGCACTGAAGCTTTCTTT. The encoded protein is CASSYTKKDWGTEAFF. This sequence joins TRBV6-2 or TRBV6-3 and TRBJ1-1, with D unresolved. The CDR3 has 16 residues. The V end lost 2 bases, the J end lost 4 bases, and 17 bases lay between the germline ends. Per the germline V gene, CDR1 is MNHEY and CDR2 is SVGEGT.

This clonotype was counted between two and nine times. This chain connects TRBV20-1 to TRBJ2-1; D is possibly TRBD2 (5 bases). The germline gives CDR1 DFQATT, CDR2 SNEGSKA (reference sequence). Trimming took 6 bases from V and 1 from J, leaving 13 bases between them. The CDR3 has 14 amino acids. The CDR3 is CSAPLRGSYNEQFF. For the CDR3, the DNA is TGCAGTGCGCCACTTCGGGGTTCCTACAATGAGCAGTTCTTC.